This entry concerns a single TCR beta chain. The antigen is undetermined. These memory T cells were uncultured and sequenced directly after ex vivo isolation. The entry originates in a study of CD4 T cell repertoires in COVID-19. As for the study in general: Other coronavirus spike proteins restimulated relabeled CFSE-low cells expanded with IL-2 for 10 to 11 days. Study-wide findings and caveats: SARS-CoV and/or HKU1 spike cultures shared between roughly 7 and 26% of SARS-CoV-2 clonotypes. Suggested intraclonal diversification: top SARS-CoV-2-reactive clonotypes appeared in two or three memory subsets.

Profiling relied on immunoSEQ multiplex PCR, and the TCRdb table lists in-frame clones only, not all of them. The table has 7,500 to 8,500 clones, 80% to 90% seen once. The V gene's germline CDR1 is SGHTA and CDR2 FQGTGA. The V and J ends lost 0 bases and 4 bases, in that order; junction bases with no gene match: 3. This CDR3 spans 16 amino acids. The receptor's source is a human donor who had COVID-19. The source material was effector memory CD4+ T cells from blood, sampled before the COVID-19 pandemic. The J gene is TRBJ2-1, the V gene TRBV7-3, with TRBD2 matching over 10 bases. The CDR3 protein is CASSLTASGGYNEQFF. The CDR3 nucleotides are TGTGCCAGCAGCTTAACTGCTAGCGGGGGTTACAATGAGCAGTTCTTC. The full variable domain, with the rest looked up from reference TRBV7-3 and TRBJ2-1, is GAGVSQTPSNKVTEKGKYVELRCDPISGHTALYWYRQSLGQGPEFLIYFQGTGAADDSGLPNDRFFAVRPEGSVSTLKIQRTERGDSAVYLCASSLTASGGYNEQFFGPGTRLTVL.